The subject of this entry is one T cell receptor (beta chain). Its antigen is not identified. The source of the sample is a study of blood T cells in healthy people across ages. Isolated PBMCs totaled at least 7 million in each sample. Overall study findings and caveats: Older age went with lower TCR beta diversity per million T cells, in a roughly linear way.

Primers used in a second PCR of about 7 to 12 cycles were a sample-barcoded 5' primer and a J-beta primer mix. Via MiXCR, TCRdb re-called the 5' RACE reads, giving one row per CDR3 protein. The sample lists about 830,000 distinct CDR3 sequences, 55% to 65% seen once, with 25% to 35% in the top ten. Germline lookup yields CDR1 DFQATT and CDR2 SNEGSKA (reference sequence). This CDR3 is built from 12 residues. V is TRBV20-1 and J is TRBJ2-5; D may be TRBD1 (5 bases). Matching the DNA end better, TRBJ2-7 makes the J call doubtful. This clonotype originated in a man aged 25 to 45 in good health. Sequencing was done on a sample of blood. The CDR3 DNA sequence: TGCAGTGCTGACAAAAGGGGAAACGAGCAGTACTTC. It codes for CSADKRGNEQYF.